The clone carrying this TCR beta chain showed up just a few times. There are 14 residues in the CDR3. Germline lookup yields CDR1 SEHNR and CDR2 FQNEAQ (reference sequence). The V end was cut by 4 bases, the J end by 5 bases, with 14 bases between. Sequencing was performed with immunoSEQ multiplex PCR; in TCRdb, only in-frame clones are kept and a portion is missing. Here the sample spans 200,000 to 250,000 clones, roughly 82% being singletons. These data come from a study of blood T cell repertoires in COVID-19. The J gene is TRBJ1-1, the V gene TRBV7-9; TRBD1 is a possible D gene (6 bases). Source material: peripheral blood. This clonotype was obtained from a woman aged 80 or older with COVID-19, enrolled during active disease. The CDR3: CASSSRGGPTEAFF. Written as DNA, the CDR3 is TGTGCCAGCAGCTCCCGAGGGGGACCTACTGAAGCTTTCTTT.